The text below deals with one TCR beta chain. Clones were sequenced by immunoSEQ multiplex PCR, and TCRdb holds only the in-frame ones, with some missing. The repertoire holds 100,000 to 150,000 clones, around 87% seen once, with roughly 1.2% in the top ten. This specimen belongs to a study of T cell responses to AZD1222 COVID-19 vaccine. Germline CDR1 and CDR2: SGHNT and YYREEE (reference sequence). The CDR3 length is 11 residues. V was pared by 7 bases and J by 5 bases, with 9 bases between. The sequenced sample was peripheral blood, obtained on day 0 of AZD1222 vaccination. The V and J genes are TRBV5-4 and TRBJ1-1; D may be TRBD1 (5 bases). This clonotype was obtained from an adult in good health. In nucleotides, the CDR3 is TGTGCCAGCTCCGAGGGGACTGAAGCTTTCTTT. This sequence encodes CASSEGTEAFF.